A selection of T cell receptor beta chains follows, all from one sample in a study of T-cell reconstitution after alpha-beta-depleted transplantation in children. TCRdb re-derived calls from the PCR reads in MiXCR, one entry per CDR3 protein. Of 500,000 to 650,000 distinct CDR3 sequences in the sample, approximately 10% were seen once. Sequences were derived from PBMCs, mostly from graft donor cells, sampled 180 days after TCRalphabeta/CD19-depleted stem cell transplant. The receptors were sampled from a female patient aged 2-9 years who had a stem cell transplant for aplastic anemia, so the T cells may come from the graft donor. CDR3s include the opening cysteine and the closing phenylalanine or tryptophan. D genes are given only for firm matches. Not every row has a clone size; where given, it reads once, few, many or a size class.

clone size	D gene	V gene	J gene	CDR3 protein	CDR3 DNA
many	NA	TRBV7-2	TRBJ2-7	CASSFYSRRDYEQYF	TGTGCCAGCAGCTTTTATTCTCGGAGGGACTACGAGCAGTACTTC
NA	TRBD2	TRBV7-8	TRBJ2-7	CASSPGLAETRSYEQYF	TGTGCCAGCAGCCCCGGACTAGCGGAGACCCGCTCCTACGAGCAGTACTTC
NA	NA	TRBV11-2	TRBJ2-7	CASSLIHSDRSFYEQYF	TGTGCCAGCAGCTTAATCCACTCTGACAGGTCCTTCTACGAGCAGTACTTC
few	NA	TRBV13	TRBJ2-7	CASSPSDPASSYEQYF	TGTGCCAGCAGCCCATCCGACCCCGCGAGCTCCTACGAGCAGTACTTC
few	NA	TRBV20-1	TRBJ2-3	CSASGGFFDTQYF	TGCAGTGCTAGTGGTGGGTTTTTCGATACGCAGTATTTT
few	NA	TRBV28	TRBJ2-7	CASSLSWSHSAEQYF	TGTGCCAGCAGTTTGAGCTGGTCCCATTCTGCCGAGCAGTACTTC
NA	NA	TRBV9	TRBJ2-2	CASGTGTNTGELFF	TGTGCCAGCGGTACAGGGACGAACACCGGGGAGCTGTTTTTT
few	TRBD1	TRBV3-1	TRBJ1-5	CASSHTGQLNQPQHF	TGTGCCAGCAGCCATACGGGACAGTTAAATCAGCCCCAGCATTTT
few	NA	TRBV18	TRBJ2-2	CASSPPAGSNTGELFF	TGTGCCAGCTCACCACCTGCGGGGAGTAACACCGGGGAGCTGTTTTTT
few	TRBD2	TRBV5-1	TRBJ2-1	CASSLEAGVYNEQFF	TGCGCCAGCAGCTTGGAAGCGGGAGTCTACAATGAGCAGTTCTTC
NA	NA	TRBV4-1	TRBJ2-7	CASSQALPVLYSYEQYF	TGCGCCAGCAGCCAAGCACTCCCGGTTCTGTACTCCTACGAGCAGTACTTC
NA	NA	TRBV20-1	TRBJ1-2	CSARGQGTGYTF	TGCAGTGCTAGAGGGCAGGGTACCGGCTACACCTTC
few	TRBD1	TRBV27	TRBJ2-1	CASSLPGTGGNEQFF	TGTGCCAGCAGCCTTCCCGGGACAGGGGGCAATGAGCAGTTCTTC
NA	TRBD1	TRBV28	TRBJ2-3	CASTMGQSTDTQYF	TGTGCCAGCACTATGGGACAGAGCACAGATACGCAGTATTTT
few	TRBD2	TRBV20-1	TRBJ2-7	CSAPLGTSSNEQYF	TGCAGTGCTCCCTTGGGGACTAGCTCAAACGAGCAGTACTTC
NA	NA	TRBV11-1	TRBJ2-1	CASSLLGGAPSSYNEQFF	TGTGCCAGCAGCTTATTAGGAGGGGCGCCTAGCTCCTACAATGAGCAGTTCTTC
NA	TRBD2	TRBV7-2	TRBJ2-7	CASSLEYSGGAHEQYF	TGTGCCAGCAGCTTAGAGTATAGCGGGGGGGCCCACGAGCAGTACTTC
NA	NA	TRBV9	TRBJ2-1	CASSVTGTHSYNEQFF	TGTGCCAGCAGCGTTACCGGGACTCACTCCTACAATGAGCAGTTCTTC
once	NA	TRBV6-5	TRBJ2-7	CASSYGNGGPKQYF	TGTGCCAGCAGTTACGGGAACGGGGGGCCCAAGCAGTACTTC
NA	TRBD2	TRBV9	TRBJ2-7	CASSPSAAGGREQYF	TGTGCCAGCAGCCCTTCCGCAGCGGGAGGCAGGGAGCAGTACTTC
NA	NA	TRBV11-2	TRBJ2-6	CASSSYSGANVLTF	TGTGCCAGCAGCTCATATAGTGGGGCCAACGTCCTGACTTTC
few	TRBD1	TRBV12-3/TRBV12-4	TRBJ2-1	CASSPQGVVREQFF	TGTGCCAGCAGTCCTCAGGGGGTTGTGCGTGAGCAGTTCTTC